The following is a TCR beta chain sequence with its context. Its antigen is undetermined. Total RNA amounting to 500 ng was the source from which TCR beta cDNA was made with a constant-region primer. Three nested multiplex PCR rounds, a slightly modified ARM-PCR, produced the libraries for TCR beta. With TRBV1-TRBV30 forward primers and a C-beta reverse primer, the first two PCR rounds were run for approximately 10 cycles each. TCRdb analysed the multiplex PCR reads with MiXCR anew, one entry per CDR3 protein. This table has 60,000 or so distinct CDR3 sequences, 71% appearing once. Germline V lookup: CDR1 SQVTM, CDR2 ANQGSEA. CDR3 length: 13 amino acids. The V end lost 8 bases, the J end lost 4 bases, and 14 bases lay between the germline ends. The sample originates from a study of tumor-infiltrating lymphocytes in primary liver carcinoma. Overall study context: The study reported T1-T3 N0M0 tumors spanning 4.2 to 10 cm. Whole-study findings and limits: The study found only about 7.5-25% of top clones in all five tumor regions. Tumor top-250-clone fractions significantly exceeded those of blood (p = 0.039).

Without any cell sorting, about 18-31 mg of bulk tissue yielded co-extracted RNA and DNA. The chain uses TRBV29-1 and TRBJ2-2; D unclear. The sequence came from a man between 40 and 49 years old with primary liver carcinoma and hepatitis B virus infection. What was sequenced was liver tumor tissue from sampling region 2. The subset denotes: tumor region T2, inferior pole. The CDR3 loop is CSIGQAVTGELFF. In DNA, the CDR3 is TGCAGCATAGGGCAGGCGGTCACCGGGGAGCTGTTTTTT.